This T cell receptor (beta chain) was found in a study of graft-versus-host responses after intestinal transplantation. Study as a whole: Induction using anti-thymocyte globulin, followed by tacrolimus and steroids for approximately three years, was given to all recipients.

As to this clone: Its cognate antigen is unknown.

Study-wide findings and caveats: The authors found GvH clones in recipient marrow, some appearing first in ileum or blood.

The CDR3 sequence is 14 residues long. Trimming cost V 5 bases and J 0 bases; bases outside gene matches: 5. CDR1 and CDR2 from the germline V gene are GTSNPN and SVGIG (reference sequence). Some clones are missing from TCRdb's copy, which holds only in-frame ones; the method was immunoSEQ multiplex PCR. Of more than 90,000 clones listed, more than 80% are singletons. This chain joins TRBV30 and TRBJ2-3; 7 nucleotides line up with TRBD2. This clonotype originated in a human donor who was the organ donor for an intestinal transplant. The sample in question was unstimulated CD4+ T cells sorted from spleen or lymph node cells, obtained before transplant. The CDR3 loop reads CAWGSGTSTDTQYF. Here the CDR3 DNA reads TGTGCCTGGGGAAGCGGGACTAGCACAGATACGCAGTATTTT.